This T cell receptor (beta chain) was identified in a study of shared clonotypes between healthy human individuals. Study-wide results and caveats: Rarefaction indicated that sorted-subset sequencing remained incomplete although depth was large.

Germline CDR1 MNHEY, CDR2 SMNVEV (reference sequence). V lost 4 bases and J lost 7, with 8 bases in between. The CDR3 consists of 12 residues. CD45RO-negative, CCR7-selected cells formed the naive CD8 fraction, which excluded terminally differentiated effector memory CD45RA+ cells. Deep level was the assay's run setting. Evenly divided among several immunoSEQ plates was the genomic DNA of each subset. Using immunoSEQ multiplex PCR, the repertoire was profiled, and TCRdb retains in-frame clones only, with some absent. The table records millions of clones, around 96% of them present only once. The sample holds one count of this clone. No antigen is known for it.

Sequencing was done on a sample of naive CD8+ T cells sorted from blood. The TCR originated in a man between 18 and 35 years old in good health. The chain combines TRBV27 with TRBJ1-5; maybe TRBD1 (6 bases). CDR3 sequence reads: CASSSGDQPQHF. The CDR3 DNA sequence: TGTGCCAGCAGTTCAGGGGACCAGCCCCAGCATTTT.